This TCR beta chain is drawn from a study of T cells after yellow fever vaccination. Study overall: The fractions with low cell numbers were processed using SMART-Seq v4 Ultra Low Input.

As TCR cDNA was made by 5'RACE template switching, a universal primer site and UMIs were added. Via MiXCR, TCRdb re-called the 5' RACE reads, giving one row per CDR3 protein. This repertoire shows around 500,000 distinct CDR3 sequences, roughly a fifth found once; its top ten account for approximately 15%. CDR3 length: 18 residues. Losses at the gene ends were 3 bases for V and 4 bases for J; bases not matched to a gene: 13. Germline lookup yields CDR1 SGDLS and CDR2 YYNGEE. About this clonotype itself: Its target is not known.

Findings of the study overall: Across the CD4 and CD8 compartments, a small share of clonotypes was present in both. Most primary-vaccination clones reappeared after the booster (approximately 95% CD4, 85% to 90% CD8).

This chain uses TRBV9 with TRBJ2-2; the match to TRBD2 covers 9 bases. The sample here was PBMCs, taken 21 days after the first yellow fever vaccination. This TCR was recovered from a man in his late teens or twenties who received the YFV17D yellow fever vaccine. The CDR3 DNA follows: TGTGCCAGCAGCGAGGGTTCCTGGCGGGGGGGCATCACCGGGGAGCTGTTTTTT. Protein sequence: CASSEGSWRGGITGELFF.